Below are 9 T cell receptor beta chains sequenced from a single sample in a study of CXCR3-negative and CXCR3-positive naive CD8 T cells. Study-wide results and caveats: CXCR3-positive naive cells had TRB CDR3s that were more hydrophobic than CXCR3-negative naive cells had.

No antigen is known for these receptors. UMI-labeled 5' RACE TRB cDNA libraries were prepared from the cells. For each CDR3 protein, TCRdb gives one entry from its re-call of the 5' RACE reads, without DNA. This sample's table has 90,000 to 100,000 distinct CDR3 sequences. The sequencing input was naive CXCR3+ CD8+ T cells from blood. Subset reported: CD45RO-CCR7+CD27+CD95- naive CD8+ T cells expressing CXCR3 (TNR3+). The receptors were sampled from a human donor in good health. Some clones in this sample may be carry-over from other donors' samples.

This sequence joins TRBV7-9 and TRBJ2-7; the D gene TCRdb calls, TRBD1, cannot be checked with no DNA. This CDR3 spans 14 amino acids. The germline V gene encodes CDR1 SEHNR and CDR2 FQNEAQ (reference sequence). The CDR3: CASSLEGNPYEQYF.

The chain combines TRBV7-9 with TRBJ1-1; without DNA, the TCRdb call of TRBD1 cannot be checked. Germline V lookup: CDR1 SEHNR, CDR2 FQNEAQ (reference sequence). This CDR3 spans 14 amino acids. Here the CDR3 reads CASSRAGANTEAFF.

The rearrangement links TRBV29-1 to TRBJ2-1; without DNA, the TCRdb call of TRBD2 cannot be checked. There are 17 residues in the CDR3. CDR1 is SQVTM and CDR2 is ANQGSEA in the germline V gene. The CDR3: CSVAPLAGGLSYNEQFF.

The chain carries TRBV5-6 and TRBJ2-2; TCRdb gives TRBD1 as the D gene, but with no DNA this cannot be confirmed. The V gene's germline CDR1 is SGHDT and CDR2 YYEEEE. The CDR3 is 17 amino acids. This CDR3 reads CASSLARDRGPVGELFF.

This rearrangement joins TRBV13 to TRBJ2-7. Germline values: CDR1 PRHDT, CDR2 FYEKMQ (reference sequence). The length of the CDR3 is 11 residues. CDR3 amino acids: CASSLLQGQYF.

The chain is built from TRBV6-2 or TRBV6-3 and TRBJ1-1; TCRdb's D gene call, TRBD1, goes unchecked for lack of DNA. Germline assignment: CDR1 MNHEY and CDR2 SVGEGT. The CDR3 runs 14 residues. The CDR3 loop reads CASTLGQLNTEAFF.

The chain employs TRBV5-1 and TRBJ2-3; the D call from TCRdb, TRBD1, cannot be confirmed without DNA. The germline CDR1 and CDR2 sequences are SGHRS and YFSETQ. This CDR3 is built from 16 residues. This CDR3 reads CASSLDPGAVTDTQYF.

The gene calls are TRBV28 and TRBJ1-2; TCRdb's D call of TRBD1 is untestable without DNA. Germline V gives CDR1 MDHEN, CDR2 SYDVKM. This CDR3 contains 14 residues. The CDR3 sequence is CASSPPGPSNGYTF.

The J gene is TRBJ2-7, the V gene TRBV7-2; TCRdb's D call, TRBD1, is unchecked because there is no DNA. Germline loops: CDR1 SGHTA, CDR2 FQGNSA. This CDR3 is 14 amino acids long. CDR3 sequence reads: CASSLGTGINEQYF.